Shown below are 4 T cell receptor beta chains from a single sample sequenced in a study of shared clonotypes between healthy human individuals. The assay was immunoSEQ multiplex PCR, and TCRdb's table has in-frame clones only and misses some. The sample shows roughly 530,000 clones, 90% to 96% of them seen only once. Sequences were obtained from naive CD4+ T cells sorted from blood. Sample subset: CD45RA+ positively selected. The source of these receptors is a woman aged 30 to 39 in good health.

V is TRBV9 and J is TRBJ1-3, with 9 bases matching TRBD1. V shed 3 bases and J 2 bases; nucleotides not matched to a gene: 6. This CDR3 contains 16 residues. CDR1 SGDLS and CDR2 YYNGEE come from the germline V gene. CDR3 amino acids: CASSARQGGPGNTIYF. The CDR3 coding sequence is TGTGCCAGCAGCGCGAGACAGGGGGGGCCTGGAAACACCATATATTTT.

V usage is TRBV10-1 and J usage is TRBJ2-5; tentative D call: TRBD2 (5 bases). The germline CDR1 and CDR2 sequences are WNHNN and SYGVQD (reference sequence). Trimming stripped 6 bases from V and 0 bases from J, with 5 bases between. The CDR3 is 12 residues long. In nucleotides, the CDR3 is TGCGCCAGCAGCGGGGACCAAGAGACCCAGTACTTC. This gives the protein CASSGDQETQYF.

V usage is TRBV28 and J usage is TRBJ1-2; no definite D call. Germline V gene lookup returns CDR1 MDHEN and CDR2 SYDVKM. Deletions cut 3 bases from V and 4 bases from J, with 15 bases between. The CDR3 has 15 amino acids. The CDR3 coding sequence is TGTGCCAGCAGTTTTGCGTCAGGCCCGTCCTATGGCTACACCTTC. Amino acid sequence: CASSFASGPSYGYTF.

The chain has TRBV6-6 and TRBJ2-7; possibly TRBD2 for D (6 bases). The CDR3 consists of 14 residues. Trimming stripped 0 bases from V and 5 bases from J, with 11 bases between. Germline CDR1 reads MNHNY; CDR2 reads SVGAGI (reference sequence). CDR3 sequence: CASSYSGLLNEQYF. The CDR3 nucleotides are TGTGCCAGCAGTTACTCAGGACTACTTAACGAGCAGTACTTC.